The 14 T cell receptor beta chains below come from one sample, sequenced in a study of blood T cell repertoires in COVID-19. Assay used: immunoSEQ multiplex PCR; TCRdb lists only in-frame clones, some missing. This sample has fewer than 500,000 clones; roughly four fifths occur once, and the top ten carry 1.1%. What was sequenced was peripheral blood. The receptors derive from a human donor with acute or convalescent COVID-19. The donor label of this sample is uncertain.

The CDR3 sequence: CASSLDRAANYGYTF. In DNA form, the CDR3 reads TGTGCCAGCAGCCTGGACAGGGCCGCTAACTATGGCTACACCTTC. This chain joins TRBV5-5 and TRBJ1-2; the match to TRBD1 covers 8 bases. The CDR3 runs 15 residues. Germline assignment: CDR1 SGHKS and CDR2 YYEKEE (reference sequence). Trimming removed 4 bases from V and 0 bases from J; junction bases left unmatched: 5.

The chain couples TRBV5-1 to TRBJ1-1; 8 bases map to TRBD1. The CDR3 is 15 residues long. Looked up from germline, CDR1 is SGHRS and CDR2 is YFSETQ. The V segment lost 5 bases and the J segment 1 base; nucleotides outside the gene matches: 7. DNA for the CDR3: TGCGCCAGCAGATCTGCCGGGACAGGGAACACTGAAGCTTTCTTT. This codes for CASRSAGTGNTEAFF.

The rearrangement links TRBV3-1 (or the pseudogene TRBV3-2) to TRBJ1-1; tentatively, D is TRBD1 (6 bases). CDR3 length equals 16 residues. Trimming removed 7 bases at V and 1 base at J, with 19 bases between. The V gene's germline CDR1 is LGHDT and CDR2 YNNKEL (reference sequence). This CDR3 is CASIPRHTGRNTEAFF. The CDR3 DNA reads as TGTGCCAGCATCCCAAGACATACAGGGAGGAACACTGAAGCTTTCTTT.

In its sample, this clone was seen once. The V call is TRBV29-1, the J call TRBJ1-2; 11 positions agree with TRBD1. J was trimmed by 0 bases and V by 8 bases; bases with no gene match: 20. The germline V gene has CDR1 SQVTM and CDR2 ANQGSEA. This CDR3 comprises 19 residues. The CDR3: CSTQGWDRGRNVANYGYTF. CDR3 DNA sequence: TGCAGCACACAAGGTTGGGACAGGGGGAGGAATGTCGCTAACTATGGCTACACCTTC.

The sample holds a few counts of this clone. The CDR3 DNA reads TGTGCCAGCAGCCCCGGGACAGGGGCTGCATCGGTAGAGACCCAGTACTTC. Translated: CASSPGTGAASVETQYF. J is TRBJ2-5 and V is TRBV5-5, with 10 bases fitting TRBD1. The germline V gene has CDR1 SGHKS and CDR2 YYEKEE (reference sequence). Losses at the gene ends were 4 bases for V and 4 bases for J; bases not matched to a gene: 13. This CDR3 contains 17 residues.

This clone was found once. The chain links TRBV5-1 to TRBJ2-5; possibly TRBD1 for D (6 bases). V lost 3 bases to trimming and J lost 1 base, with 19 bases between them. The CDR3 is 17 amino acids. CDR1 and CDR2 from the germline V gene are SGHRS and YFSETQ. The CDR3 bases are TGCGCCAGCAGCTCATATAGAGGGGCCAGGGGCCAAGAGACCCAGTACTTC. This gives the protein CASSSYRGARGQETQYF.

This clone was seen once. The V and J genes are TRBV7-2 and TRBJ1-1, with 7 bases aligning to TRBD1. The CDR3 runs 15 residues. The J segment lost 1 base and the V segment lost 3 bases, leaving 5 bases of the junction unmatched. Germline CDR1 and CDR2: SGHTA and FQGNSA. In DNA, the CDR3 is TGTGCCAGCAGCTTTCCGGGACAGTCGAACACTGAAGCTTTCTTT. Its translation: CASSFPGQSNTEAFF.

The chain is built from TRBV10-3 and TRBJ1-1, with 10 bases fitting TRBD1. CDR1 and CDR2 from the germline V gene are ENHRY and SYGVKD. Germline trimming cut 6 bases from V and 5 bases from J; bases unmatched to any gene: 12. This CDR3 spans 16 amino acids. The CDR3 DNA follows: TGTGCCATCAGCACGACAGGGGGCGCGGGATTTACTGAAGCTTTCTTT. It specifies CAISTTGGAGFTEAFF.

Details on this clone: At the DNA level, this CDR3 is encoded by other sequences in the same sample as well. The chain combines TRBV5-1 with TRBJ1-4; maybe TRBD1 (5 bases). V lost 2 bases and J lost 5, with 10 bases in between. In germline, CDR1 is SGHRS, CDR2 YFSETQ. The CDR3 has 14 residues. The CDR3 region is CASSFDSLNEKLFF. The CDR3 DNA sequence: TGCGCCAGCAGCTTTGACAGCTTGAATGAAAAACTGTTTTTT.

The chain combines TRBV5-1 with TRBJ1-2; D possibly corresponds to TRBD1 (6 bases). The ends were cut back, 4 bases at V and 1 base at J, with 14 bases in the middle. The CDR3 has 15 amino acids. Germline CDR1 SGHRS, CDR2 YFSETQ. CDR3 loop: CASSAGTLVNYGYTF. CDR3 DNA sequence: TGCGCCAGCAGCGCTGGGACATTAGTTAACTATGGCTACACCTTC.

The chain carries TRBV6-5 and TRBJ1-6; D is unclear. The CDR3 length is 15 residues. Deletions cut 1 base from V and 7 bases from J, with 11 bases between. From germline, CDR1 is MNHEY and CDR2 SVGAGI. The CDR3 region has the DNA TGTGCCAGCAGTTACTATGGCTCCCCCAATTCACCCCTCCACTTT. Its translation: CASSYYGSPNSPLHF.

This clone has a single count. The junction and the germline gene differ at one end; a read error may be behind it. The rearrangement links TRBV19 to TRBJ2-2, with D hard to call. Germline lookup yields CDR1 LNHDA and CDR2 SQIVND (reference sequence). The CDR3 covers 14 residues. CDR3 loop: CASSISQNAGELFF. DNA for the CDR3: TGTGCCAGTAGTATTTCACAGAACGCCGGGGAGCTGTTTTTT.

CDR3 protein: CASSKGDIPIAEAFF. The CDR3 DNA reads TGTGCCAGCAGTAAAGGGGACATTCCGATCGCTGAAGCTTTCTTT. J is TRBJ1-1 and V is TRBV28, with TRBD1 as a possible D gene (6 bases). CDR1 and CDR2 from the germline V gene are MDHEN and SYDVKM. The CDR3 sequence is 15 residues long. Trimming cost V 5 bases and J 6 bases, with 19 bases left between them.

The gene calls are TRBV6-1 and TRBJ1-4; TRBD1 matches at 8 bases. Trimming cost V 4 bases and J 8 bases; bases outside gene matches: 12. The CDR3 covers 16 residues. Germline V gene data show CDR1 as MNHNS and CDR2 as SASEGT. The CDR3 sequence is CASSAEYTGGREKLFF. CDR3 coding DNA: TGTGCCAGCAGTGCCGAATACACAGGGGGAAGGGAAAAACTGTTTTTT.